Described below is a single TCR beta chain sequence and its context. The sample holds a few counts of this clone. Its antigen specificity is not known. Nothing much larger sits one base from this clone, and base qualities are not available. The germline ends are 10 bases apart after V is trimmed by 3 bases and J by 4 bases. Looking up the germline V gene yields CDR1 SGHTA and CDR2 FQGNSA. The CDR3 runs 14 amino acids, cysteine and phenylalanine included. The entry retains the CDR3 DNA only, 42 bases that are in frame from base 1. A single peripheral blood draw of around 0.11 L on average was collected from each donor into heparinised tubes. Naive, central memory, regulatory and stem cell-like memory CD4+ T cells were sorted on a BD FACSAria II using a panel including CD45RO, CCR7, CD25, CD127, CD95 and CD27. All sorted populations exceeded 95% purity. PBMCs were isolated immediately by Lymphoprep density gradient centrifugation and stained directly without culture. So that batch effects would be minimized, each experiment stained and sorted samples in pairs, pairing one healthy donor with one patient.

This sample was taken from a study of beta chain features in type 1 diabetes (dated by TCRdb to the late 2010s). Describing the broader study: Patients and healthy donors did not differ in mean age, gender distribution, total cell number or subset yield. Across all samples, 107,917,701 sorted cells were examined, and cell number per subset correlated strongly with RNA yield. In the study, TCRB repertoires of sorted circulating CD4+ T cell subsets from recently diagnosed type 1 diabetes patients were compared with those of matched healthy donors. Whereas all 28 donors provided naive and central memory subsets, regulatory and stem cell-like memory subsets were isolated from just 8 patients and about 8 healthy donors. What the work shows at the level of the full study, not this receptor alone: At VDJ recombination sites, type 1 diabetes patients had fewer insertions and more deleted nucleotides, which implies abnormalities in thymic rearrangement. Only small numbers of individuals were included in the HLA sub-analyses, which left unresolved whether HLA type had any influence on TCRB rearrangement. PCR might favor shorter templates, but patient and control samples were amplified and corrected together, so any skew would affect both groups equally. The naive, central memory and regulatory TCRB repertoires appeared to resemble one another more closely among patients than among healthy donors. Because cDNA rather than genomic DNA was sequenced, highly expressing activated cells could have been over-represented, although no difference in activation and CD3 levels was found between groups. Type 1 diabetes patients showed a moderate but significant shortening of TCRB CDR3 length in all four CD4+ subsets.

The entire isolated RNA was reverse transcribed using the High Capacity cDNA Reverse Transcription Kit, and thus expressed TCRB transcripts were sequenced. Deep immunoSEQ sequencing was applied to naive, central memory and regulatory T cell samples, giving an average of roughly 3.5 million total reads per sample. Sorted cells were lysed in RLT buffer and RNA was extracted with DNase-treated RNeasy Micro or Mini kits, depending on cell number. To prevent cross-contamination, every cell subset was processed on its own, while patient and healthy donor samples were processed together. The immunoSEQ multiplex PCR was used to amplify TCRB sequences from cDNA, yielding 87-bp fragments that span the CDR3 region. Sequencing of the amplicons was done on the Illumina HiSeq platform. The authors' pipeline ran thus. Synthetic template baselines were used to correct PCR bias computationally, reads within Hamming distance 2 were collapsed, and singletons that could not be merged were discarded. Reads were aligned against IMGT so that V, D and J genes, CDR3 length and insertions or deletions at six rearrangement sites could be assigned. Clonotype counts were normalized to sorted cell number within each subset before computing true diversity and Gini coefficients with the tcR R package. The overlap coefficient, calculated on TCRB nucleotide sequences, was used to quantify repertoire sharing. Out-of-frame TCRB sequences from naive cells were analyzed to stand in for the pre-selection repertoire. Imported from immuneACCESS, the table was reduced by TCRdb to in-frame sequences with V and J called. These copies leave out some clones; in studies compared against another copy, an unresolved V gene accounts for under half, and the cause of the remainder is not known. From that table come the V and J calls and clone size; the DNA was used to work out D and trimming. For this sample the table gives over 700,000 clones, of which 17% were detected only once. The ten largest clonotypes hold 0.02% to 0.025% of the sample.

Sequenced: naive CD4+ T cells from blood. The sample's cell subset or site label is to be understood as: true naive CD4+ T cells. Recombination linked TRBV7-2 to TRBJ1-5, and the D gene may be TRBD1, 6 bases matching. The TCR originated in a woman between 18 and 29 years old in good health. Read as DNA, the sequence is TGTGCCAGCAGCTTCGACGGGACAAATCAGCCCCAGCATTTT. This translates into CASSFDGTNQPQHF.